Detailed here is one T cell receptor beta chain. Antigen unknown. Vbeta (60) and Jbeta (13) primers were used in the PCR. Authors' methods: Unique TCR beta chains numbered about 80 million in a later analysis, with roughly 11 million shared. Assay: immunoSEQ multiplex PCR; the TCRdb copy retains only in-frame clones and omits some. The V and J calls and clone size are taken from that table; D and trimming were inferred from the DNA. This sample has some 110,000 clones, with around four fifths found just once. The sample belongs to a study of cytomegalovirus exposure and HLA in healthy donors. Regarding the study as a whole: In vitro data verified three CMV-associated chains as specific for CMV antigens. The presence/absence work took it that sequencing depth was about the same across donors. The records held CMV serostatus as the only immune exposure information.

Sample: PBMCs. The source of this sequence is a woman in her forties in good health and CMV-seropositive.

This CDR3 reads CSVEGSGKDTQYF. Written as DNA, the CDR3 is TGCAGCGTTGAAGGCAGTGGCAAGGATACGCAGTATTTT. The chain carries TRBV29-1 and TRBJ2-3; D remains ambiguous. Germline V gene data show CDR1 as SQVTM and CDR2 as ANQGSEA. This CDR3 comprises 13 residues. V dropped 1 base and J dropped 6 bases, with 11 bases sitting between them.